This TCR beta chain was captured by sequencing in a study of PD-L1 blockade in urothelial cancer. The time point: pretreatment peripheral blood. Some clones are missing from TCRdb's copy, which holds only in-frame ones; the method was immunoSEQ multiplex PCR. Seen here are approximately 56,000 clones, less than 90% observed once, and the top ten hold more than 15%. Trimming at V came to 3 bases and at J to 5 bases, leaving 12 bases not matched to a gene. CDR3 length equals 16 residues. CDR1 is SGHRS, CDR2 YFSETQ, per germline. The receptor comes from a man between 65 and 79 years old with urothelial cancer. The sample here was PBMCs, taken around atezolizumab (anti-PD-L1) treatment. The genes are TRBV5-1 and TRBJ2-5; the match to TRBD2 covers 8 bases. CDR3 sequence (DNA): TGCGCCAGCAGCTCCATTAGCGGGAAAGGGGGGGAGACCCAGTACTTC. The encoded protein is CASSSISGKGGETQYF.